These 24 T cell receptor beta chains were all obtained from the same sample, sequenced in a study of cytotoxic CD8 clonotypes in ibrutinib-treated CLL. Sequencing was performed with immunoSEQ multiplex PCR; in TCRdb, only in-frame clones are kept and a portion is missing. Here the sample spans roughly 40,000 clones, roughly 69% being singletons. The sample in question was PBMCs, obtained after 12 months of ibrutinib treatment. Every receptor here comes from a human donor with chronic lymphocytic leukemia.

In nucleotides, the CDR3 is TGTGCCTGGACGGCAGGGGTTGGAGGCAATCAGCCCCAGCATTTT. Protein: CAWTAGVGGNQPQHF. This chain joins TRBV30 and TRBJ1-5; D is possibly TRBD1 (6 bases). CDR3 size: 15 residues. V shed 4 bases and J shed 2 bases, with 15 bases lying between them. The germline V gene encodes CDR1 GTSNPN and CDR2 SVGIG (reference sequence).

As to this clone: The junction departs from the called germline gene at one end, perhaps through a read error. This sequence joins TRBV4-1 and TRBJ2-1; 10 nucleotides agree with TRBD2. CDR3 length equals 15 residues. CDR1 is MGHRA, CDR2 YSYEKL, per germline. The CDR3 DNA is TGCGCCAGCGGCCAAGCGGTAGCGGGAGGCAATGAGCAGTTCTTC. Amino acids: CASGQAVAGGNEQFF.

The chain joins TRBV5-4 to TRBJ1-2; possible D gene TRBD1, 5 bases. V was clipped by 4 bases and J by 5 bases, with 21 bases between them. Germline V gene sequence: CDR1 SGHNT, CDR2 YYREEE (reference sequence). The CDR3 extends over 16 amino acids. CDR3 DNA sequence: TGTGCCAGCAGCCCGAGAGGAGGGGCTGGCGTTTATGGCTACACCTTC. This sequence encodes CASSPRGGAGVYGYTF.

The chain links TRBV9 to TRBJ1-2, with D tentatively TRBD1 (6 bases). CDR3 length equals 14 residues. Germline CDR1 and CDR2: SGDLS and YYNGEE. V was pared by 0 bases and J by 8 bases, with 14 bases between. In DNA, the CDR3 is TGTGCCAGCAGCGTAGTTGGAGGGACAATCGGCTACACCTTC. This sequence encodes CASSVVGGTIGYTF.

CDR3 bases: TGTGCCAGCAGTGACCAACGGGGGGGGTTCTACAATGAGCAGTTCTTC. It encodes CASSDQRGGFYNEQFF. The V gene is TRBV6-1, the J gene TRBJ2-1; the match to TRBD2 covers 8 bases. Germline assignment: CDR1 MNHNS and CDR2 SASEGT. Germline trimming cut 3 bases from V and 3 bases from J; bases unmatched to any gene: 7. The CDR3 has 16 amino acids.

This clone appeared a single time. The chain carries TRBV7-9 and TRBJ2-5; D is unresolved. Germline loops: CDR1 SEHNR, CDR2 FQNEAQ (reference sequence). The CDR3 consists of 16 residues. Deletions cut 5 bases from V and 0 bases from J, with 16 bases between. CDR3 in DNA: TGTGCCAGCAGCCTAAAACTTACCTCGTACCAAGAGACCCAGTACTTC. This sequence encodes CASSLKLTSYQETQYF.

The rearrangement links TRBV28 to TRBJ2-7, with a weak D call TRBD2 (6 bases). The V end was cut by 1 base, the J end by 3 bases, with 10 bases between. Germline V lookup: CDR1 MDHEN, CDR2 SYDVKM. The CDR3 runs 14 residues. CDR3 in DNA: TGTGCCAGCAGTTTATCTGCGGGATTCTACGAGCAGTACTTC. Protein: CASSLSAGFYEQYF.

This clone came up a few times. The chain combines TRBV27 with TRBJ1-1; D gene unclear. V lost 5 bases, J lost 1 base, and 11 bases lay in between. The CDR3 is made up of 14 amino acids. Germline V gives CDR1 MNHEY, CDR2 SMNVEV (reference sequence). DNA of the CDR3: TGTGCCAGCAGTCGCCGGGATTGGAACACTGAAGCTTTCTTT. Translated: CASSRRDWNTEAFF.

The chain is built from TRBV29-1 and TRBJ1-1; unclear D gene. V gave up 6 bases and J gave up 3 bases, with 17 bases separating them. Germline V gene lookup returns CDR1 SQVTM and CDR2 ANQGSEA. The CDR3 runs 14 residues. Here the CDR3 DNA reads TGCAGCGTGGGTCCGAGGGCAGGTTACACTGAAGCTTTCTTT. Encoded protein: CSVGPRAGYTEAFF. Full variable domain (missing parts from reference TRBV29-1 and TRBJ1-1): SAVISQKPSRDICQRGTSLTIQCQVDSQVTMMFWYRQQPGQSLTLIATANQGSEATYESGFVIDKFPISRPNLTFSTLTVSNMSPEDSSIYLCSVGPRAGYTEAFFGQGTRLTVV.

This clone was counted only a few times. This chain connects TRBV18 to TRBJ1-5, with a possible D match to TRBD1 (6 bases). Germline CDR1 reads KGHSH; CDR2 reads LQKENI. The ends were cut back, 8 bases at V and 3 bases at J, with 11 bases in the middle. There are 13 residues in the CDR3. The CDR3 sequence is CASRGQDNQPQHF. CDR3 DNA sequence: TGTGCCAGCCGGGGGCAGGACAATCAGCCCCAGCATTTT.

This clone was observed a single time. The rearrangement joins TRBV6-5 to TRBJ1-1; D perhaps matches TRBD1 (6 bases). V lost 6 bases, J lost 8 bases, and 13 bases lay in between. This CDR3 is built from 12 residues. Germline CDR1 is MNHEY and CDR2 is SVGAGI. The CDR3 DNA reads as TGTGCCAGCAGCCACGGCGGGACAGAAGCTTTCTTT. Translating gives CASSHGGTEAFF.

This chain connects TRBV13 to TRBJ2-7; D gene unclear. V lost 1 base to trimming and J lost 5 bases, with 3 bases between them. Looked up from germline, CDR1 is PRHDT and CDR2 is FYEKMQ (reference sequence). The CDR3 is 11 residues long. The CDR3 protein is CASSLEDEQYF. The DNA for the CDR3 is TGTGCCAGCAGCTTAGAGGACGAGCAGTACTTC.

The chain recombines TRBV5-4 with TRBJ2-7, with 9 nucleotides matching TRBD1. The germline CDR1 and CDR2 sequences are SGHNT and YYREEE (reference sequence). The CDR3 spans 13 residues. V gave up 1 base and J gave up 6 bases; unmatched junction bases: 2. The CDR3 region is CASSLTGGFEQYF. CDR3 DNA: TGTGCCAGCAGCTTGACAGGGGGCTTCGAGCAGTACTTC.

This clone has a single count. The chain couples TRBV19 to TRBJ2-1, with D perhaps given as TRBD1 or TRBD2 (7 bases each). V lost 3 bases and J 3 bases, leaving 21 bases between the germline ends. Germline V lookup: CDR1 LNHDA, CDR2 SQIVND (reference sequence). This CDR3 spans 18 amino acids. The CDR3 bases are TGTGCCAGTAGTATTAATATTGGGAGGGACAGCCTCTACAATGAGCAGTTCTTC. Encoded protein: CASSINIGRDSLYNEQFF. Full variable domain (remainder filled in from reference TRBV19 and TRBJ2-1): DGGITQSPKYLFRKEGQNVTLSCEQNLNHDAMYWYRQDPGQGLRLIYYSQIVNDFQKGDIAEGYSVSREKKESFPLTVTSAQKNPTAFYLCASSINIGRDSLYNEQFFGPGTRLTVL.

A few counts support this clone. The J gene is TRBJ2-7, the V gene TRBV27; no clear D. This CDR3 has 12 amino acids. Germline V gene lookup returns CDR1 MNHEY and CDR2 SMNVEV (reference sequence). Trimming stripped 6 bases from V and 3 bases from J, with 9 bases between. The CDR3 region is CASRRSSYEQYF. CDR3 DNA sequence: TGTGCCAGCAGGAGGTCTAGCTACGAGCAGTACTTC.

In its sample, this clone was seen once. The rearrangement links TRBV19 to TRBJ1-5, with D maybe TRBD1 (6 bases). Germline values: CDR1 LNHDA, CDR2 SQIVND (reference sequence). V was cut by 3 bases and J by 6 bases, with 18 bases left in between. This CDR3 contains 16 residues. In nucleotides, the CDR3 is TGTGCCAGTAGTATCCCCCGACAGGTGGCGGGTCAGCCCCAGCATTTT. This encodes CASSIPRQVAGQPQHF.

The chain recombines TRBV5-1 with TRBJ2-7, with a weak D call TRBD2 (6 bases). V lost 3 bases, J lost 0 bases, and 7 bases lay in between. Germline-derived CDR1 and CDR2 are SGHRS and YFSETQ. CDR3 size: 13 residues. Written as DNA, the CDR3 is TGCGCCAGCAGCTCGACTAGCTCCTACGAGCAGTACTTC. Protein sequence: CASSSTSSYEQYF.

The chain joins TRBV5-4 to TRBJ2-7; weak D call: TRBD1 (6 bases). This CDR3 contains 14 residues. Germline CDR1 reads SGHNT; CDR2 reads YYREEE (reference sequence). Trimming left V 0 bases short and J 2 bases short, with 9 bases between. CDR3 bases: TGTGCCAGCAGCTTGGGGACAGTTCCCTACGAGCAGTACTTC. Translation gives CASSLGTVPYEQYF. Combining the CDR3 with reference TRBV5-4 and TRBJ2-7 gives the whole variable domain ETGVTQSPTHLIKTRGQQVTLRCSSQSGHNTVSWYQQALGQGPQFIFQYYREEENGRGNFPPRFSGLQFPNYSSELNVNALELDDSALYLCASSLGTVPYEQYFGPGTRLTVT.

J is TRBJ2-1 and V is TRBV6-5; TRBD1 aligns across 9 bases. The junction had 3 bases not matched to a gene; V was cut back by 3 bases and J by 6 bases. The CDR3 spans 14 residues. Per germline, CDR1 MNHEY and CDR2 SVGAGI. The DNA of the CDR3 is TGTGCCAGCAGTTATGGGACAGGGTTCAATGAGCAGTTCTTC. It encodes CASSYGTGFNEQFF.

The chain carries TRBV2 and TRBJ1-1; no firm D call. With 10 bases removed from V and 5 bases from J, the gap between germline ends came to 17 bases. The CDR3 covers 13 residues. Germline CDR1 SNHLY, CDR2 FYNNEI. CDR3 in amino acids: CATEERPGTEAFF. CDR3 bases: TGTGCCACGGAAGAGAGGCCGGGAACTGAAGCTTTCTTT.

V gene TRBV7-2 combines with J gene TRBJ2-3; TRBD1 agrees at 10 bases. Germline loops: CDR1 SGHTA, CDR2 FQGNSA. The CDR3 sequence is 16 residues long. Trimming at V came to 4 bases and at J to 4 bases, leaving 8 bases not matched to a gene. The CDR3 region has the DNA TGTGCCAGCAGCTCGCCGGACAGGGGGGCGGCAGATACGCAGTATTTT. Translating gives CASSSPDRGAADTQYF.

The V and J genes are TRBV28 and TRBJ2-7, with TRBD1 matching over 9 bases. Trimming took 3 bases from V and 3 from J; bases not matched to a gene: 9. This CDR3 has 16 amino acids. Germline V lookup: CDR1 MDHEN, CDR2 SYDVKM. The CDR3 DNA reads TGTGCCAGCAGTTTGGGCTTAGGGGACAGGGACTACGAGCAGTACTTC. It codes for CASSLGLGDRDYEQYF. Based on the CDR3 plus reference TRBV28 and TRBJ2-7, the full variable domain is DVKVTQSSRYLVKRTGEKVFLECVQDMDHENMFWYRQDPGLGLRLIYFSYDVKMKEKGDIPEGYSVSREKKERFSLILESASTNQTSMYLCASSLGLGDRDYEQYFGPGTRLTVT.

CDR3 bases: TGTGCCAGCAGCTTGGGACAGAGCTCCTACGAGCAGTACTTC. As protein: CASSLGQSSYEQYF. The chain is built from TRBV5-4 and TRBJ2-7; perhaps TRBD1 as D (5 bases). V was clipped by 0 bases and J by 0 bases, with 7 bases between them. This CDR3 region has 14 residues. The germline CDR1 and CDR2 sequences are SGHNT and YYREEE (reference sequence).

This CDR3 is CASSPSGYNQPQHF. The CDR3 nucleotides are TGTGCCAGCAGCCCCTCAGGGTACAATCAGCCCCAGCATTTT. The V and J genes are TRBV27 and TRBJ1-5; D might be TRBD1 (5 bases). This CDR3 contains 14 residues. V shed 6 bases and J shed 3 bases, with 12 bases lying between them. CDR1 MNHEY and CDR2 SMNVEV come from the germline V gene (reference sequence).